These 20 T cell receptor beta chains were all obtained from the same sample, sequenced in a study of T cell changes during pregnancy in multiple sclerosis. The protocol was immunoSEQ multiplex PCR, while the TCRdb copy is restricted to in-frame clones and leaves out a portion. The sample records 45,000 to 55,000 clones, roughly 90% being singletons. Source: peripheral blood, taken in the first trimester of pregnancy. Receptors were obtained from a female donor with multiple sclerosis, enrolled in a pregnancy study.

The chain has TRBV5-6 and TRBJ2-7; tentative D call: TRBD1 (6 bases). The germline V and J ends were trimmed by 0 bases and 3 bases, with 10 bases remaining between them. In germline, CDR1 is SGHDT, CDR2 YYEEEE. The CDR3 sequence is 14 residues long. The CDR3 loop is CASSLGDTHYEQYF. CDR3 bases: TGTGCCAGCAGCTTGGGGGACACGCACTACGAGCAGTACTTC.

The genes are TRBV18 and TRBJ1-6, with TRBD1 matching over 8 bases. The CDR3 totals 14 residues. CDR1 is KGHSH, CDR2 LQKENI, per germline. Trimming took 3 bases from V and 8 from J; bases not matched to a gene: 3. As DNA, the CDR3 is TGTGCCAGCTCACCTACGGACAGGGATTCACCCCTCCACTTT. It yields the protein CASSPTDRDSPLHF.

CDR3 sequence (DNA): TGTGCCAGCAGTGGGGAGGGTGGCTACACCTTC. Amino acids: CASSGEGGYTF. The chain couples TRBV2 to TRBJ1-2; D is undetermined. This CDR3 has 11 amino acids. The V gene lost 4 bases and the J gene lost 7 bases, with 7 bases spanning the gap. Germline values: CDR1 SNHLY, CDR2 FYNNEI.

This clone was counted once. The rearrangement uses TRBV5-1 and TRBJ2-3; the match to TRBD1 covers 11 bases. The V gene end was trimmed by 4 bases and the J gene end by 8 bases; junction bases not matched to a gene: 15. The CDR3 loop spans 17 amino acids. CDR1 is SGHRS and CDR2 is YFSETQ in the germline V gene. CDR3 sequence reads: CASSKYSGTGGGSTQYF. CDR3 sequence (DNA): TGCGCCAGCAGCAAATACTCCGGGACAGGGGGAGGGAGTACGCAGTATTTT.

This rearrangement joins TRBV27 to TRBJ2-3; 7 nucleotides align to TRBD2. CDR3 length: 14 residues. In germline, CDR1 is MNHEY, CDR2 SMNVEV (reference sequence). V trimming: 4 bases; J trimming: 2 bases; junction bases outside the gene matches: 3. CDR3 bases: TGTGCCAGCAGTTGGCGGGGGATCACAGATACGCAGTATTTT. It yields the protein CASSWRGITDTQYF.

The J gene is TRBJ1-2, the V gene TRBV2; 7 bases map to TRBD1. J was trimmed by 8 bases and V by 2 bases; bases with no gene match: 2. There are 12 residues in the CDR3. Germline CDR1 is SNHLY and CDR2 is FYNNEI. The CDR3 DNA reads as TGTGCCAGCAGTGAAACAGGGGTAGGCTACACCTTC. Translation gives CASSETGVGYTF.

CDR3 in DNA: TGTGCCAGCAGGCACAGACAGAACACCGGGGAGCTGTTTTTT. Its translation: CASRHRQNTGELFF. The chain is built from TRBV21-1 and TRBJ2-2; no check of the table's D call, TRBD1, against the DNA was made. TRBV21-1 is labeled a pseudogene. There are 14 residues in the CDR3.

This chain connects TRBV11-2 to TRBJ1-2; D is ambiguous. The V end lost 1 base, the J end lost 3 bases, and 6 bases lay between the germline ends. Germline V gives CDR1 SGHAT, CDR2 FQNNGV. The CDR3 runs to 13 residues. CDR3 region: CASSLAGDYGYTF. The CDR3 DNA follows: TGTGCCAGCAGCTTAGCCGGGGACTATGGCTACACCTTC.

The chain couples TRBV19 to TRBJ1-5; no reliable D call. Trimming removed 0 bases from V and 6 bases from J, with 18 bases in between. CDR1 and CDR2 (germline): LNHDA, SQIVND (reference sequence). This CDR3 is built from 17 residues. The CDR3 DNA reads TGTGCCAGTAGTATAGATTGGAGTTCGTTGGGAGGTCAGCCCCAGCATTTT. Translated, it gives CASSIDWSSLGGQPQHF.

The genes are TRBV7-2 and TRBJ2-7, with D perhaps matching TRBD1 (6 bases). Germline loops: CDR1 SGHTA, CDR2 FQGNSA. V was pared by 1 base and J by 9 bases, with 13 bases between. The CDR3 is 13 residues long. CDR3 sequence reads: CASSLGIQGAQYF. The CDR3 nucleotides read TGTGCCAGCAGCTTAGGAATACAGGGCGCGCAGTACTTC.

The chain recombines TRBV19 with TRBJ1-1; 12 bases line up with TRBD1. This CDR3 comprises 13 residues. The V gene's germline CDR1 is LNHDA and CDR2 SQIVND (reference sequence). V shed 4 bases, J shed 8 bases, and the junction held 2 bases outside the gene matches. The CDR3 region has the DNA TGTGCCAGTAGTAGGGGACAGGGGGCCGAAGCTTTCTTT. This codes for CASSRGQGAEAFF.

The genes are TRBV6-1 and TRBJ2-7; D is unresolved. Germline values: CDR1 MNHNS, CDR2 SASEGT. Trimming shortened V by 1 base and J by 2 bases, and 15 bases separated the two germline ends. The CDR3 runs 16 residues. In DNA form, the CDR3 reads TGTGCCAGCAGTGAAGGGGCCTACAGATTCCCCTACGAGCAGTACTTC. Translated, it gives CASSEGAYRFPYEQYF.

CDR3 protein: CATSRDRNQPQHF. CDR3 nucleotide sequence: TGTGCCACGTCCCGGGACAGGAATCAGCCCCAGCATTTT. The gene calls are TRBV19 and TRBJ1-5; 8 bases fit TRBD1. This CDR3 is built from 13 residues. V lost 10 bases and J lost 4; bases outside the gene matches: 6. Germline lookup yields CDR1 LNHDA and CDR2 SQIVND (reference sequence).

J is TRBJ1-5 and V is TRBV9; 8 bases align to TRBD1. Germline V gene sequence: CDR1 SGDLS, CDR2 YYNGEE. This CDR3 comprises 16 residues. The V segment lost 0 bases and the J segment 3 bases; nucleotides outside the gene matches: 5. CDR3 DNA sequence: TGTGCCAGCAGCGTAGGGGCAGGGGGCCACAATCAGCCCCAGCATTTT. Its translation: CASSVGAGGHNQPQHF.

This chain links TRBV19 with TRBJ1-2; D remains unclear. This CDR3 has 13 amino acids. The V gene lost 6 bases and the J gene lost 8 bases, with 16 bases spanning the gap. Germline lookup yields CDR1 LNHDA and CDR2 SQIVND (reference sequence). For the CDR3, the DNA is TGTGCCAGTAGATCCCTGGGCGTAGGCGGCTACACCTTC. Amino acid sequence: CASRSLGVGGYTF.

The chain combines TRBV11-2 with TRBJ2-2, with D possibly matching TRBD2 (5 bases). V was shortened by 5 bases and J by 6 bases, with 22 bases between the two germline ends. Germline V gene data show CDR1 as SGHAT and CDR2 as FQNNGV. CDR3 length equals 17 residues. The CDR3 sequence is CASSPYRGMVRAGELFF. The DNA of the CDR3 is TGTGCCAGCAGCCCCTACCGGGGAATGGTTAGGGCCGGGGAGCTGTTTTTT.

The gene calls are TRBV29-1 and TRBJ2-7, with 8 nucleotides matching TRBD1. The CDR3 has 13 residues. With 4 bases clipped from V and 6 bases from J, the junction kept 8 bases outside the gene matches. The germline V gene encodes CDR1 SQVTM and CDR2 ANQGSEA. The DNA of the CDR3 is TGCAGCGTTGTAAGGACAGGGTCCCGCGAGCAGTACTTC. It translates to CSVVRTGSREQYF.

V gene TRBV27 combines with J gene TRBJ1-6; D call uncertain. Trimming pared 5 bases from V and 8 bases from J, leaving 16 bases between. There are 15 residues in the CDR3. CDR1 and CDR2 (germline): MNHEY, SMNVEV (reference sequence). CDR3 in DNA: TGTGCCAGCAGTAATGGACGCGGGTCGTATTCACCCCTCCACTTT. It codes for CASSNGRGSYSPLHF.

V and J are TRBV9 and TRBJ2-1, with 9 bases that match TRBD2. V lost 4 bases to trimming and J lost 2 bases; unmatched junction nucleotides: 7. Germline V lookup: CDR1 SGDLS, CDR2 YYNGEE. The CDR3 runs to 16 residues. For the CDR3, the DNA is TGTGCCAGCAGCACACATAGCGGGGGCGCCTACAATGAGCAGTTCTTC. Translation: CASSTHSGGAYNEQFF.

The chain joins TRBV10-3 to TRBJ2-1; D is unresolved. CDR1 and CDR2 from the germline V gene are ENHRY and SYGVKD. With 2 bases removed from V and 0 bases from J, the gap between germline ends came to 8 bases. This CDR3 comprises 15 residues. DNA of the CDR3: TGTGCCATCAGTGAGGCAGTGTTCTCCTACAATGAGCAGTTCTTC. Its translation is CAISEAVFSYNEQFF.